This T cell receptor beta chain was recovered during a study of T cell responses to AZD1222 COVID-19 vaccine. Sequenced by immunoSEQ multiplex PCR; TCRdb stores in-frame clones only, minus some. The sample lists under 80,000 clones; approximately 89% were seen once. This clone has a handful of counts. What it recognizes is unknown. Whole-study findings and limits: Baseline seropositivity occurred in only a handful of AZD1222 recipients. Mapped onto spike, vaccine-associated CD4 TCRs spanned it and were dominant at 160-218 and 743-854. In a largely white British group with more females than males, clonal diversity was possibly underestimated. Vaccination with two AZD1222 doses was followed by a rise in Spike-specific TCR breadth and depth.

The specimen comprised peripheral blood, sampled on day 0 of AZD1222 vaccination. This receptor was taken from an adult in good health.

The CDR3 sequence: CASRGRRNTEAFF. In DNA, the CDR3 is TGTGCCAGCAGAGGACGGAGGAACACTGAAGCTTTCTTT. The chain combines TRBV12-3 or TRBV12-4 with TRBJ1-1; D uncertain. CDR3 size: 13 residues. Trimming removed 6 bases at V and 1 base at J, with 9 bases between.